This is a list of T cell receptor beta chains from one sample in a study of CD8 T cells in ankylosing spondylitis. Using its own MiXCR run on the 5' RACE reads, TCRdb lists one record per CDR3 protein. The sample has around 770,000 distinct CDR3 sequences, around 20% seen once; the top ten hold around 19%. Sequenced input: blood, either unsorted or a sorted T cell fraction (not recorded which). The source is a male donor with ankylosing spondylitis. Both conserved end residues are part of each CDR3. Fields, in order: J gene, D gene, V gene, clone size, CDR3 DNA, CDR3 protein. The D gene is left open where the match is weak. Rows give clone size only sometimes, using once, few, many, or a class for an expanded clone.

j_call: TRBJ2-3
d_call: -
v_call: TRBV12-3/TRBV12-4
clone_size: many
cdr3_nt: TGTGCCAGCAGTTTAGATTGGGGCACAGATACGCAGTATTTT
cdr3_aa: CASSLDWGTDTQYF

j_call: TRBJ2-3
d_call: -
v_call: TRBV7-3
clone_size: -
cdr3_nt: TGTGCCAGCAGCTTAAGGGGGCATGGAGATACGCAGTATTTT
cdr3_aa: CASSLRGHGDTQYF

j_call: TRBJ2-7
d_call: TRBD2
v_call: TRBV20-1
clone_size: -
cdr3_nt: TGCAGTGCTAGAGAAAAAGGGACTACTCGAACCTACGAGCAGTACTTC
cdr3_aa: CSAREKGTTRTYEQYF

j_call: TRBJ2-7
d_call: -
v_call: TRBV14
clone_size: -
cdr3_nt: TGTGCCAGCAGCCCCCGTATGAATACCTACGAGCAGTACTTC
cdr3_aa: CASSPRMNTYEQYF

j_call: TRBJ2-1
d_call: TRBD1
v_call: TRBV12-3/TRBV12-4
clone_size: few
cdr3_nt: TGTGCCAGCAGACGGACAGGGGATGTCGACAATGAGCAGTTCTTC
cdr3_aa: CASRRTGDVDNEQFF

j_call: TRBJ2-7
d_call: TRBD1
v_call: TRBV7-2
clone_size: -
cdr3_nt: TGTGCCAGCAGCTTGGGGACAGGGTACCACGAGCAGTACTTC
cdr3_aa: CASSLGTGYHEQYF

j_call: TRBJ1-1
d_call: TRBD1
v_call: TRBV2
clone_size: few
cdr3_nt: TGTGCCAGCGATGGACAGGGCGATCAAGCTTTCTTT
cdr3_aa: CASDGQGDQAFF

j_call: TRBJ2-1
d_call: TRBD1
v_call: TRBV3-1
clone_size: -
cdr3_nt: TGTGCCAGCAGCGGGACAGGGTTCTTGAGCTCCTACAATGAGCAGTTCTTC
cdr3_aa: CASSGTGFLSSYNEQFF

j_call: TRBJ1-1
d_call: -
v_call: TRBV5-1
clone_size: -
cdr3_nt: TGCGCCAGCAGCTTGGAAGGCCACACTGAAGCTTTCTTT
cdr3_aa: CASSLEGHTEAFF

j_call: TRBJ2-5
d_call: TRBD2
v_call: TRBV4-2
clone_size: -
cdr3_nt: TGTGCCAGCAGCCCCCGGACTAGCGTTAATGGAGAGACCCAGTACTTC
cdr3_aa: CASSPRTSVNGETQYF

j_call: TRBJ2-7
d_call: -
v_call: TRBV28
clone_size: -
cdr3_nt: TGTGCCAGCAGTTTTAGGGTGGATCCACGTTCCCTCGAGCAGTACTTC
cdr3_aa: CASSFRVDPRSLEQYF

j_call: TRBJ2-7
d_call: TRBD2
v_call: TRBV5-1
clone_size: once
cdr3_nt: TGCGCCAGCAGCTCAAGCGGGGGCCCGGCCTACGAGCAGTACTTC
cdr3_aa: CASSSSGGPAYEQYF

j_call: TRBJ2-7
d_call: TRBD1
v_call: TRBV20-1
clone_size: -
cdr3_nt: TGCAGTGCTAGAGGGGGTGGGGACAGTGGCGAGCAGTACTTC
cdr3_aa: CSARGGGDSGEQYF

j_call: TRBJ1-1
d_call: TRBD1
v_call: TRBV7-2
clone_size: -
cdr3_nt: TGTGCCAGCAGCTTAGCCCCGACAGGGATGAACACTGAAGCTTTCTTT
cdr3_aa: CASSLAPTGMNTEAFF

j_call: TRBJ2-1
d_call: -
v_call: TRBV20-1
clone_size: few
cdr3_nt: TGCAGTGCTAGAGATCTTAGCGGCCTTTACAATGAGCAGTTCTTC
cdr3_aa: CSARDLSGLYNEQFF

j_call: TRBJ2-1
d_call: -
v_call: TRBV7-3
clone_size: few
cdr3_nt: TGTGCCAGCAGCCCCAACCGGATAGATGAGCAGTTCTTC
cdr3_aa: CASSPNRIDEQFF

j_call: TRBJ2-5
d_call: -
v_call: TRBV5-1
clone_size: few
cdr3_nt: TGCGCCAGCAGAGGACTTTCAAGTTCGGAGACCCAGTACTTC
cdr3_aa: CASRGLSSSETQYF

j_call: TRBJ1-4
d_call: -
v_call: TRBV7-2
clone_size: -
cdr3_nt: TGTGCCAGCAGCCCCCCGCCCGGCGGCGGGGAAAAACTGTTTTTT
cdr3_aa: CASSPPPGGGEKLFF

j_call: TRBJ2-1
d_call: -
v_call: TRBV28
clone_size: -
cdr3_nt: TGTGCCAGCAGTTTTACCCTAGCTGGGGAAGATGAGCAGTTCTTC
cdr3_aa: CASSFTLAGEDEQFF

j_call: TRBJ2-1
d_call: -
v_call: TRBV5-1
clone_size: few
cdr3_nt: TGCGCCAGCAGCTTCGGAAGCAACTATGAGCAGTTCTTC
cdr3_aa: CASSFGSNYEQFF

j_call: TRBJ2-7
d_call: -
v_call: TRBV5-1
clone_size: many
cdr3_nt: TGCGCCAGCAGCGTATTATCCGGGACAACCTACGAGCAGTACTTC
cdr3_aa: CASSVLSGTTYEQYF

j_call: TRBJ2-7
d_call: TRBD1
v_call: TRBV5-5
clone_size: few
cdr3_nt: TGTGCCAGCTCCGGCCAGGGGGTTCCTCTCGAGCAGTACTTC
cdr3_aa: CASSGQGVPLEQYF

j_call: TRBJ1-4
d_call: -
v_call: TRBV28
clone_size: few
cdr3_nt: TGTGCCACCGGGAGGTCTAATGAAAAACTGTTTTTT
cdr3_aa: CATGRSNEKLFF

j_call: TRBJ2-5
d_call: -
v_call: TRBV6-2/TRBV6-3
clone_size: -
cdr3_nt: TGTGCCAGCAGCTCACTAGCCCAAGTAAGGACCCAGTACTTC
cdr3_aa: CASSSLAQVRTQYF

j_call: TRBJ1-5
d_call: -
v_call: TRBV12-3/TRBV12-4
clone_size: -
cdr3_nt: TGTGCCAGCAGTGAACAGGGTCTCAATCAGCCCCAGCATTTT
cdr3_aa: CASSEQGLNQPQHF

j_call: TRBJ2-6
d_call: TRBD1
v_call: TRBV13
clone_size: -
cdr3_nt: TGTGCCAGCAGCTCCCCGGTTACAGGGGTTGGGGCCAACGTCCTGACTTTC
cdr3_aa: CASSSPVTGVGANVLTF

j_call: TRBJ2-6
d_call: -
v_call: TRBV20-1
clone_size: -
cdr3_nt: TGCAGTGCTAGGGATAGAACCTCTGGGGCCAACGTCCTGACTTTC
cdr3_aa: CSARDRTSGANVLTF

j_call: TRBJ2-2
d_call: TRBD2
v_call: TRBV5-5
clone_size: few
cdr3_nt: TGTGCCAGCAGCTCGACTAGCGGGGGTCCCACCGGGGAGCTGTTTTTT
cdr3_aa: CASSSTSGGPTGELFF

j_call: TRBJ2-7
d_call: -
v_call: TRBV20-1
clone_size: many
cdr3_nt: TGCAGTGCTAGTGAGGAGGTCGAGCAGTACTTC
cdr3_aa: CSASEEVEQYF

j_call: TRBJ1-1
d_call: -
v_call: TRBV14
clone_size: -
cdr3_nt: TGTGCCAGCAAGGCGGGGTTGCGGACTGAAGCTTTCTTT
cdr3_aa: CASKAGLRTEAFF

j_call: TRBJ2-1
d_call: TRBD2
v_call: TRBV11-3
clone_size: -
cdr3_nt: TGTGCCAGCAGCTTAATGGGGGAGGGAGATGAGCAGTTCTTC
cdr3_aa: CASSLMGEGDEQFF

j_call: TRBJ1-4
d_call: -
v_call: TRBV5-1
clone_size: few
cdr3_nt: TGCGCCAGCAGCTGGGTCCCCCAGGAGGAAAAACTGTTTTTT
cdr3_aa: CASSWVPQEEKLFF

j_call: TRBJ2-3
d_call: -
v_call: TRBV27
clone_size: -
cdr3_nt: TGTGCCAGCAACCGACTGAACACAGATACGCAGTATTTT
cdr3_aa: CASNRLNTDTQYF

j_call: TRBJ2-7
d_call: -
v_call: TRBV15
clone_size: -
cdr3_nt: TGTGCCACCAGCAGAGAGGCCGAGAGCTCCTACGAGCAGTACTTC
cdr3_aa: CATSREAESSYEQYF

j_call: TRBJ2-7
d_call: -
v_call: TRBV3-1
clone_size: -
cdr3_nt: TGTGCCAGCAGCCAAGATCGAGGGGAAGCCTACGAGCAGTACTTC
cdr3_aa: CASSQDRGEAYEQYF

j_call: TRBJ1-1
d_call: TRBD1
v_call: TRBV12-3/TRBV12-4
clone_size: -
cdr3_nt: TGTGCCAGCAGTCCCACGGGACAGGGAAGAAGAGCTTTCTTT
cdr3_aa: CASSPTGQGRRAFF

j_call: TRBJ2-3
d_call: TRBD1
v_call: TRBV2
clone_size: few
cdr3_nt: TGTGCCAGCAGGGGTTTCCCCGGGACAGCTAGCACAGATACGCAGTATTTT
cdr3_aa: CASRGFPGTASTDTQYF

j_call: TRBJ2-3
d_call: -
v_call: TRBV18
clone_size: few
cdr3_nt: TGTGCCAGCTCACCACTCGGGGCCGCCGGGAACTCGCGCACAGATACGCAGTATTTT
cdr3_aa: CASSPLGAAGNSRTDTQYF

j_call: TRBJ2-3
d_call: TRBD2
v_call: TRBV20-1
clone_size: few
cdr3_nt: TGCAGTGCTAGAGACCGAGCGTCTAGCGGGAGGGTCTTAAACTCAGATACGCAGTATTTT
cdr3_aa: CSARDRASSGRVLNSDTQYF